This T cell receptor beta chain was recorded in a study of cytomegalovirus exposure and HLA in healthy donors (dated by TCRdb to about 2017). A note on the overall study: According to a later analysis, one platform produced both the roughly 130 validation repertoires and the 700 or so repertoires of the first cohort. The aim of the study was to test whether cataloging public T cell receptors could identify signatures of past pathogen exposure. A separate validation cohort of approximately 130 different subjects was used in addition to the roughly 640-subject first cohort. The study combined high-throughput TCR immunosequencing, statistical association of individual TCRs with disease status, and machine learning to predict cytomegalovirus infection status. General findings and caveats noted by the study authors: Most TCR sequences were observed very rarely across donors, whereas some public TCRs were present in many individuals. In both the original and validation cohorts, the classifier was reported to diagnose cytomegalovirus status with high specificity and sensitivity. In a later analysis, TCRs clustered in the first cohort were found to also tend to co-occur in the 120 or so validation repertoires, with about 94% of cluster scores above 0. Three of the identified cytomegalovirus-associated TCR beta chains were confirmed in vitro to be specific for cytomegalovirus antigens. A later analysis lacked HLA typing for the validation cohort, so it scored co-occurrence in that cohort across all 120 or so repertoires. The study gave a list of more than 150 TCR beta chains associated with cytomegalovirus. The authors suggested that the approach could potentially be generalized to other disease states and immunological phenotypes.

The V and J ends are trimmed by 7 bases and 4 bases, leaving 14 bases between them. There are 14 amino acids in the CDR3, from cysteine to phenylalanine inclusive. CDR3 DNA is the only sequence kept; it has 42 bases, read in frame from the first base. Reading the germline V gene gives CDR1 MNHEY and CDR2 SVGAGI. The method was the immunoSEQ multiplex PCR assay. Per the source publication's procedure: To diagnose cytomegalovirus status from the catalog of TCR beta chain sequences, a statistical classification framework was built. TCRdb holds this immuneACCESS table with in-frame rearrangements only. Some clones are missing; in checked studies, unresolved V genes explain under half, and the rest has no known cause. D and trimming come from the DNA, and the V and J calls and clone size come from that table. This sample lists 150,000 to 200,000 clones; roughly nine tenths were detected once. Clones ranked in the top ten supply 4% to 5% of the sample.

On this clone itself: Its antigen has not been determined. Base qualities are not at hand, and no much larger clone is one base apart.

The donors belonged to the validation cohort of approximately 130 subjects, which was separate from the approximately 700-subject first cohort. Rearrangement joined TRBV6-5 to TRBJ1-3; a tentative D call is TRBD1 (5 bases match). The material sequenced was PBMCs. The clonotype was recovered from a young man in good health and CMV-seropositive. CDR3 loop: CASTRGLLGNTIYF. The DNA sequence reads TGTGCCAGCACTCGGGGACTCCTAGGAAACACCATATATTTT.